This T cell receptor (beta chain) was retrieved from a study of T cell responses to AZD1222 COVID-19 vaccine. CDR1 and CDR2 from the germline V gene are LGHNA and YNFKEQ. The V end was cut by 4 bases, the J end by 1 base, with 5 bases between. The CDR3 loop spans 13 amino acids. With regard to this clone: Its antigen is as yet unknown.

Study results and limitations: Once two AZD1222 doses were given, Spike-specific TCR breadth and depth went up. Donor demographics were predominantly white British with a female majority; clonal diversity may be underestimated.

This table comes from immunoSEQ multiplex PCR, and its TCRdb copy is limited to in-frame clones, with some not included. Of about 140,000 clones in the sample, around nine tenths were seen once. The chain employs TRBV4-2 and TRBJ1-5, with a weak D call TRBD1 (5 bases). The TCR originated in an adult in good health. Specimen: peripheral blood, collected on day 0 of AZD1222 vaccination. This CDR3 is CASSRGSNQPQHF. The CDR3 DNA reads TGTGCCAGCAGCCGGGGCAGCAATCAGCCCCAGCATTTT.